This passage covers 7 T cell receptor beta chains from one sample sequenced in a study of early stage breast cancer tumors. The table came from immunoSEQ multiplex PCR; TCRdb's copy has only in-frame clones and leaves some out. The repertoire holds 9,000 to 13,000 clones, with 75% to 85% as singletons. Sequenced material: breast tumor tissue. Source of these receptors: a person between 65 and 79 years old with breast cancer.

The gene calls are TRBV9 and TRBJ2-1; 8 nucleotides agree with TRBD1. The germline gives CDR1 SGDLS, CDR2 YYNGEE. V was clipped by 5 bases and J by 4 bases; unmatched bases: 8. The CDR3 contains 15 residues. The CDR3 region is CASRETGGIYNEQFF. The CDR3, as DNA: TGTGCCAGCAGGGAAACAGGGGGGATTTACAATGAGCAGTTCTTC. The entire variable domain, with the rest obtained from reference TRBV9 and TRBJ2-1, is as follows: DSGVTQTPKHLITATGQRVTLRCSPRSGDLSVYWYQQSLDQGLQFLIQYYNGEERAKGNILERFSAQQFPDLHSELNLSSLELGDSALYFCASRETGGIYNEQFFGPGTRLTVL.

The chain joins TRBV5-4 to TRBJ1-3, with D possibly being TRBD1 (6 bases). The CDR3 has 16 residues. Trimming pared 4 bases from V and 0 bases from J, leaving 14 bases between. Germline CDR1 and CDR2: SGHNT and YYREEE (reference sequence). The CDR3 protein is CASSPDRVLSGNTIYF. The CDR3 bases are TGTGCCAGCAGCCCGGACAGAGTACTCTCTGGAAACACCATATATTTT.

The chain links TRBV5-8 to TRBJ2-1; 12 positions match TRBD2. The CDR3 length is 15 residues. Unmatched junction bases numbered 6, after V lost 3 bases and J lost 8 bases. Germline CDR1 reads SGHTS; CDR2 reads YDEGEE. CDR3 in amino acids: CASSWTSGDQDEQFF. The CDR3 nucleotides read TGTGCCAGCAGCTGGACTAGCGGGGACCAGGATGAGCAGTTCTTC.

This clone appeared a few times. The CDR3 sequence is CASSLTQGSNQPQHF. The CDR3 coding sequence is TGTGCCAGCAGTTTGACTCAGGGTAGCAATCAGCCCCAGCATTTT. V usage is TRBV27 and J usage is TRBJ1-5, with D tentatively TRBD1 (5 bases). V dropped 3 bases and J dropped 0 bases, with 9 bases sitting between them. This CDR3 is 15 amino acids long. From germline, CDR1 is MNHEY and CDR2 SMNVEV (reference sequence).

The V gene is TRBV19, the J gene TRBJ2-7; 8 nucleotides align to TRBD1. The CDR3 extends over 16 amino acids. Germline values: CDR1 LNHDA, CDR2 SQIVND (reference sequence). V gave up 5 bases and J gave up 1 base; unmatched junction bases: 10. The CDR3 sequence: CASSFTTGTGSYEQYF. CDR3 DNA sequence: TGTGCCAGTAGTTTCACAACCGGGACAGGATCCTACGAGCAGTACTTC.

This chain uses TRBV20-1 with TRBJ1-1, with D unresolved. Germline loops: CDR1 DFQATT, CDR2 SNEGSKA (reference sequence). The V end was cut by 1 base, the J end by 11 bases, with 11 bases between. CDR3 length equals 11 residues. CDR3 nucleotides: TGCAGTGCTAGAGGGACTCCAGTGGCTTTCTTT. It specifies CSARGTPVAFF.

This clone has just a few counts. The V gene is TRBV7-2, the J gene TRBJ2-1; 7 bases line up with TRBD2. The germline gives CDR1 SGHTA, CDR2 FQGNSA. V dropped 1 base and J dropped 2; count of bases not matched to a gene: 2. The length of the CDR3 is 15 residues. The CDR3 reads CASSLVGGTYNEQFF. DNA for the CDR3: TGTGCCAGCAGCTTAGTCGGGGGGACCTACAATGAGCAGTTCTTC.